A single sample is the source of the 6 T cell receptor beta chains below, sequenced in a study of blood T cells in healthy people across ages. A second PCR of roughly 7 to 11 cycles used a sample-barcoded 5' primer and a J-beta primer mix. TCRdb re-called the 5' RACE reads through MiXCR, storing one row per CDR3 protein. The sample lists around 700,000 distinct CDR3 sequences; around 25% were seen once. These data were also reused for a study on T cells of mothers and their children.

Sequenced sample: blood. The receptors were sampled from a boy under 18 in good health.

This clonotype was seen a handful of times. The conserved closing phenylalanine or tryptophan is absent in this CDR3, likely reflecting a read error. This sequence joins TRBV7-6 and TRBJ1-4; tentatively, D is TRBD1 (5 bases). The CDR3 loop spans 14 amino acids. Deletions cut 5 bases from V and 8 bases from J, with 15 bases between. CDR1 and CDR2 (germline): SGHVS, FNYEAQ. The CDR3 sequence: CASSTRVDGEKLFL. The CDR3 DNA follows: TGTGCCAGCAGCACCAGGGTAGATGGGGAAAAACTGTTTCTT.

This sequence joins TRBV5-1 and TRBJ2-5; the D gene is possibly TRBD1 (5 bases). The germline V gene has CDR1 SGHRS and CDR2 YFSETQ. The CDR3 has 14 residues. The V end was cut by 4 bases, the J end by 2 bases, with 12 bases between. The CDR3 nucleotides read TGCGCCAGCAGCCCTCAGGGTATACAAGAGACCCAGTACTTC. This translates into CASSPQGIQETQYF.

The genes are TRBV6-2 or TRBV6-3 and TRBJ2-6, with TRBD1 matching over 7 bases. The junction had 9 bases not matched to a gene; V was cut back by 7 bases and J by 0 bases. CDR3 length: 17 residues. The germline gives CDR1 MNHEY, CDR2 SVGEGT. The CDR3 sequence: CASTGQISVSGANVLTF. CDR3 nucleotide sequence: TGTGCCAGCACGGGACAGATTTCCGTCTCTGGGGCCAACGTCCTGACTTTC.

This clonotype was seen a few times. The chain combines TRBV7-3 with TRBJ2-3; no firm D call. Germline CDR1 and CDR2: SGHTA and FQGTGA. The CDR3 contains 13 residues. Deletions cut 5 bases from V and 4 bases from J, with 10 bases between. CDR3 nucleotide sequence: TGTGCCAGCAGCCCACCGGCTGCAGATACGCAGTATTTT. The encoded protein is CASSPPAADTQYF.

This clonotype turned up a few times. The J gene is TRBJ2-5, the V gene TRBV29-1; D perhaps matches TRBD2 (6 bases). CDR3 size: 12 residues. CDR1 is SQVTM, CDR2 ANQGSEA, per germline. Trimming cost V 0 bases and J 5 bases, with 7 bases left between them. The CDR3 coding sequence is TGCAGCGTTGAAGATCTAGCGGAGACCCAGTACTTC. Translating gives CSVEDLAETQYF.

The rearrangement uses TRBV7-9 and TRBJ2-4; D not resolved. This CDR3 comprises 19 residues. CDR1 and CDR2 from the germline V gene are SEHNR and FQNEAQ (reference sequence). The germline V and J ends were trimmed by 1 base and 0 bases, with 19 bases remaining between them. The CDR3 bases are TGTGCCAGCAGCTTAGATCAAGGCCGACGCCTTCTAGCCAAAAACATTCAGTACTTC. This sequence encodes CASSLDQGRRLLAKNIQYF.